These 12 T cell receptor beta chains originate from one sample sequenced in a study of T cells in Graves' hyperthyroidism and ophthalmopathy. RNA transcripts gave rise to amplified TCR beta CDR3 regions. A set of HTBI primers served as the primers for a first-round RT-PCR of the TCR CDR3. TCRdb re-derived calls from the multiplex PCR reads in MiXCR, one entry per CDR3 protein. This repertoire shows about 620,000 distinct CDR3 sequences, 16% found once; its top ten account for less than 4.5%. Sample: blood. These receptors were taken from a woman aged 25 to 39 with Graves' hyperthyroidism.

Concerning this clonotype itself: The junction departs from the called germline gene at one end, perhaps through a read error. The chain employs TRBV6-2 or TRBV6-3 and TRBJ2-7, with a possible D match to TRBD1 (5 bases). The CDR3 is 14 residues long. Per the germline V gene, CDR1 is MNHEY and CDR2 is SVGEGT. The CDR3 spells CASSHSDTPREQYF. For the CDR3, the DNA is TGTGCCAGCAGTCACTCGGACACCCCGCGGGAGCAGTACTTC.

This clonotype was seen ten or more times. This chain links TRBV28 with TRBJ2-1; unclear D gene. Germline loops: CDR1 MDHEN, CDR2 SYDVKM. V lost 2 bases, J lost 8 bases, and 10 bases lay in between. CDR3 length equals 13 residues. The CDR3: CASSLTNKDEQFF. CDR3 sequence (DNA): TGTGCCAGCAGTTTAACGAACAAGGATGAGCAGTTCTTC.

This clonotype was detected ten times or more. This chain joins TRBV12-3 or TRBV12-4 and TRBJ1-5; a weak D match, TRBD1 (5 bases). CDR3 length: 14 residues. V was shortened by 6 bases and J by 1 base, with 10 bases between the two germline ends. For the CDR3, the DNA is TGTGCCAGCAGACTGCAGGGAAGCAATCAGCCCCAGCATTTT. It translates to CASRLQGSNQPQHF.

The V call is TRBV20-1, the J call TRBJ2-6; D is uncertain. In germline, CDR1 is DFQATT, CDR2 SNEGSKA (reference sequence). This CDR3 comprises 18 residues. The V gene lost 0 bases and the J gene lost 0 bases, with 15 bases spanning the gap. CDR3 DNA: TGCAGTGCTAGAGATAACACAGCGATCAGCTCTGGGGCCAACGTCCTGACTTTC. This gives the protein CSARDNTAISSGANVLTF.

At least ten counts were recorded for this clonotype. This sequence joins TRBV28 and TRBJ2-1; 8 nucleotides agree with TRBD2. V lost 4 bases to trimming and J lost 6 bases; unmatched junction nucleotides: 8. The CDR3 is 15 amino acids. Germline-derived CDR1 and CDR2 are MDHEN and SYDVKM. The CDR3 loop is CASSSSGSRFNEQFF. CDR3 sequence (DNA): TGTGCCAGCAGTTCGAGCGGGAGTAGGTTCAATGAGCAGTTCTTC.

This clonotype was recorded at least ten times. The gene calls are TRBV7-2 and TRBJ2-7; the D is unclear. The CDR3 is made up of 14 amino acids. Deletions cut 6 bases from V and 7 bases from J, with 19 bases between. Germline lookup yields CDR1 SGHTA and CDR2 FQGNSA. CDR3 in DNA: TGTGCCAGCAGGATTGGACCCACTACTGGGGAGCAGTACTTC. Amino acid sequence: CASRIGPTTGEQYF.

This clonotype has a count of ten or more. The V and J genes are TRBV9 and TRBJ1-2, with 8 bases fitting TRBD1. The CDR3 spans 16 residues. After removal of 0 bases from V and 1 base from J, the junction contained 5 bases not matched to a gene. Germline CDR1 is SGDLS and CDR2 is YYNGEE. The CDR3 protein is CASSVESGGLNYGYTF. DNA for the CDR3: TGTGCCAGCAGCGTAGAGTCAGGGGGCCTTAACTATGGCTACACCTTC.

This clonotype occurred a few times. The V call is TRBV7-3, the J call TRBJ1-4; D unclear. The CDR3 spans 18 residues. Trimming removed 0 bases from V and 0 bases from J, with 14 bases in between. Germline CDR1 is SGHTA and CDR2 is FQGTGA. The CDR3 region is CASSLTALPLATNEKLFF. Written as DNA, the CDR3 is TGTGCCAGCAGCTTAACGGCCCTACCACTTGCAACTAATGAAAAACTGTTTTTT.

This clonotype has ten or more counts. The chain has TRBV2 and TRBJ2-2; TRBD2 agrees at 7 bases. V lost 6 bases and J lost 4; bases outside the gene matches: 2. CDR1 and CDR2 from the germline V gene are SNHLY and FYNNEI. The CDR3 consists of 13 residues. The CDR3 here is CASRLAVTGELFF. CDR3 DNA: TGTGCCAGCAGGCTAGCGGTCACCGGGGAGCTGTTTTTT.

In its sample, this clonotype was seen a few times. The V and J genes are TRBV30 and TRBJ1-5; maybe TRBD1 (5 bases). The CDR3 spans 14 residues. Trimming took 5 bases from V and 4 from J, leaving 15 bases between them. In germline, CDR1 is GTSNPN, CDR2 SVGIG (reference sequence). The CDR3 DNA reads TGTGCCTGGTCCGATGGGGGGATGAATCAGCCCCAGCATTTT. Translation: CAWSDGGMNQPQHF. The variable domain in full, with the rest retrieved from reference TRBV30 and TRBJ1-5, is SQTIHQWPATLVQPVGSPLSLECTVEGTSNPNLYWYRQAAGRGLQLLFYSVGIGQISSEVPQNLSASRPQDRQFILSSKKLLLSDSGFYLCAWSDGGMNQPQHFGDGTRLSIL.

V and J are TRBV20-1 and TRBJ1-2, with 10 nucleotides matching TRBD1. Germline values: CDR1 DFQATT, CDR2 SNEGSKA (reference sequence). This CDR3 has 17 amino acids. With V trimmed by 4 bases and J by 0 bases, 11 bases remained unmatched. This CDR3 reads CSATGTGALLANYGYTF. CDR3 nucleotides: TGCAGTGCTACCGGGACAGGGGCCCTACTAGCTAACTATGGCTACACCTTC.

This clonotype appeared many times. The chain has TRBV27 and TRBJ2-5; TRBD2 matches at 12 bases. The junction had 3 bases not matched to a gene; V was cut back by 6 bases and J by 4 bases. Germline V gene sequence: CDR1 MNHEY, CDR2 SMNVEV (reference sequence). This CDR3 is built from 14 residues. The CDR3 bases are TGTGCCAGCAGCAGGGGACTAGCGGGAGAGACCCAGTACTTC. Translated, it gives CASSRGLAGETQYF.